This T cell receptor beta chain was found in a study of blood T cell repertoires in COVID-19. Whole-study context: PBMCs, B-cell-depleted T cells, or T cells were the source of the cDNA or gDNA that made up the material.

Data came from immunoSEQ multiplex PCR; TCRdb stores just in-frame clones and leaves some out. Among roughly 70,000 clones listed, approximately 86% were seen once. This clone showed up just once. The CDR3 is made up of 15 amino acids. Germline lookup yields CDR1 MNHEY and CDR2 SVGEGT. The trim removed 6 bases at V and 0 bases at J, leaving 4 bases unmatched. This TCR derives from a man at least 80 years old with COVID-19, enrolled during active disease. Sequenced sample: peripheral blood. J is TRBJ2-1 and V is TRBV6-2 or TRBV6-3; 8 bases line up with TRBD1. The CDR3 DNA sequence: TGTGCCAGCAGCTCAACAGGGGGCTCCTACAATGAGCAGTTCTTC. Translating it yields CASSSTGGSYNEQFF.